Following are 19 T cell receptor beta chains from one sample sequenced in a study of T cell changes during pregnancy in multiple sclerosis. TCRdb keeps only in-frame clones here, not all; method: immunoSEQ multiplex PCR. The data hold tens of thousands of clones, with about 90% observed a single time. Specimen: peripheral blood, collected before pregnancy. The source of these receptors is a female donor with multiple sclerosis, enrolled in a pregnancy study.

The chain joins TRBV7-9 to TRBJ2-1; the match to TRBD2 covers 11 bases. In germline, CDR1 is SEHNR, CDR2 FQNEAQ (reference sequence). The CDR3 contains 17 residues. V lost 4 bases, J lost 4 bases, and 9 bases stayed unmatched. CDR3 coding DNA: TGTGCCAGCAGCTCCCTTCCGACTAGCGGGGAGTACAATGAGCAGTTCTTC. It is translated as CASSSLPTSGEYNEQFF.

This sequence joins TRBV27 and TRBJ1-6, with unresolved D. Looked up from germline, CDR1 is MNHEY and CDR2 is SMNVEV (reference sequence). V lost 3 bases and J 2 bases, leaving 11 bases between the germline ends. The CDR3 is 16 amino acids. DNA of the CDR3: TGTGCCAGCAGTTTGCGGGCCGACACCTATAATTCACCCCTCCACTTT. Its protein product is CASSLRADTYNSPLHF.

CDR3 nucleotides: TGTGCCAGCAGTGAAAGGGGGGGACTCTATGGCTACACCTTC. It translates to CASSERGGLYGYTF. The chain couples TRBV2 to TRBJ1-2; a possible D gene is TRBD1 (6 bases). V lost 2 bases, J lost 4 bases, and 11 bases lay in between. The CDR3 is made up of 14 amino acids. Germline assignment: CDR1 SNHLY and CDR2 FYNNEI.

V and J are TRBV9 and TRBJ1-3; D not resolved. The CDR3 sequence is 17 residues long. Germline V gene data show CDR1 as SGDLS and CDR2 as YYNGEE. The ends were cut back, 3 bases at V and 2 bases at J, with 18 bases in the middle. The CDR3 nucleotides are TGTGCCAGCAGCGCAGAGGGTCCGGGCCCCACTGGAAACACCATATATTTT. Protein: CASSAEGPGPTGNTIYF.

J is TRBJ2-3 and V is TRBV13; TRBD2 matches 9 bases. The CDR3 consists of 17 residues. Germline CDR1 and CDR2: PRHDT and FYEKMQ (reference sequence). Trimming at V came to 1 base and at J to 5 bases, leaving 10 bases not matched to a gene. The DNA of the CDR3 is TGTGCCAGCAGCTTAGCGGCTAGCGGGGCCGTGGAAGATACGCAGTATTTT. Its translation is CASSLAASGAVEDTQYF.

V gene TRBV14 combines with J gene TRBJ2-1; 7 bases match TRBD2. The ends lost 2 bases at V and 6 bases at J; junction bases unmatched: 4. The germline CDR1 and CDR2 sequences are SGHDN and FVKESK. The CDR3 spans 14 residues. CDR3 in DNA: TGTGCCAGCAGCCAACCCCGGACTAGCAATGAGCAGTTCTTC. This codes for CASSQPRTSNEQFF.

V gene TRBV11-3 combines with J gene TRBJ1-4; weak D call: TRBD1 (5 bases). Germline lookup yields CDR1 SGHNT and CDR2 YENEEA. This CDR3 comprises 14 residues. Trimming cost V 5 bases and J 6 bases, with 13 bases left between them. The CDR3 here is CASSPGRGDEKLFF. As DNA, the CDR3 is TGTGCCAGCAGCCCCGGAAGGGGTGATGAAAAACTGTTTTTT.

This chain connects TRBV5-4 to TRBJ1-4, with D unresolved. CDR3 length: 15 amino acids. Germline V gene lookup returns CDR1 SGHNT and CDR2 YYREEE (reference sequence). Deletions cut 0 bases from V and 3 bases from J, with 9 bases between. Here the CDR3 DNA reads TGTGCCAGCAGCTTGGACGGGGTATCTAATGAAAAACTGTTTTTT. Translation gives CASSLDGVSNEKLFF.

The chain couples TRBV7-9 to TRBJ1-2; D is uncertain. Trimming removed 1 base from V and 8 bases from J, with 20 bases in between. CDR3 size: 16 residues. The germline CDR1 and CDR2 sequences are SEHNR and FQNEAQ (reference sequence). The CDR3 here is CASSLDLPQHTKGYTF. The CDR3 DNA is TGTGCCAGCAGCTTAGACCTTCCACAGCACACAAAGGGCTACACCTTC.

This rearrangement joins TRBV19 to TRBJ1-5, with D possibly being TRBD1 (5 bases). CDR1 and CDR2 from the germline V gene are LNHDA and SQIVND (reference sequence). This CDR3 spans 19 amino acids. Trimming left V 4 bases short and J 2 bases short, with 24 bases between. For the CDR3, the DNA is TGTGCCAGTAGTAGAGGCTCCGAGACAGACCCCAGGGGCAATCAGCCCCAGCATTTT. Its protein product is CASSRGSETDPRGNQPQHF. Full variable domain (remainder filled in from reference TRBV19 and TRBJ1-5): DGGITQSPKYLFRKEGQNVTLSCEQNLNHDAMYWYRQDPGQGLRLIYYSQIVNDFQKGDIAEGYSVSREKKESFPLTVTSAQKNPTAFYLCASSRGSETDPRGNQPQHFGDGTRLSIL.

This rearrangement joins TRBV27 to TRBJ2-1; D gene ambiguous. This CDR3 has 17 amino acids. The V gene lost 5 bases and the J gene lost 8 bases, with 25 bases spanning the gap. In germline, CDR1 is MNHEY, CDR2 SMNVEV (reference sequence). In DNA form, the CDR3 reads TGTGCCAGCAGTCCTAATTGGTTCGAGTCCACTACATATGAGCAGTTCTTC. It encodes CASSPNWFESTTYEQFF.

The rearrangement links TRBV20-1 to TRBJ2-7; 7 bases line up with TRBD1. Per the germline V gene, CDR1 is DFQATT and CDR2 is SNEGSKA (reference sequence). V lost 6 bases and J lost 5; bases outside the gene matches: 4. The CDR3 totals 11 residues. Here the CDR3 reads CSALTGNEQYF. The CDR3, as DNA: TGCAGTGCACTGACAGGGAACGAGCAGTACTTC.

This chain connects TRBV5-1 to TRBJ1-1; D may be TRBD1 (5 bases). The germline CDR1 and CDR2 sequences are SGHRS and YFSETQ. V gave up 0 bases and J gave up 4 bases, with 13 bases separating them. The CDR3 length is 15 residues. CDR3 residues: CASSLEWGGATEAFF. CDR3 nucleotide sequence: TGCGCCAGCAGCTTGGAGTGGGGAGGGGCCACTGAAGCTTTCTTT.

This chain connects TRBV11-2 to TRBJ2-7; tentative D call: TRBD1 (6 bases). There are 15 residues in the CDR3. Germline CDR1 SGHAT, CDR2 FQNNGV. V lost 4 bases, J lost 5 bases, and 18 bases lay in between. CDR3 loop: CASSSGVRGSHEQYF. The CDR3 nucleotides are TGTGCCAGCAGCTCGGGTGTCAGGGGCTCACACGAGCAGTACTTC. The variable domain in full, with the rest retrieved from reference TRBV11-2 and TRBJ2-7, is EAGVAQSPRYKIIEKRQSVAFWCNPISGHATLYWYQQILGQGPKLLIQFQNNGVVDDSQLPKDRFSAERLKGVDSTLKIQPAKLEDSAVYLCASSSGVRGSHEQYFGPGTRLTVT.

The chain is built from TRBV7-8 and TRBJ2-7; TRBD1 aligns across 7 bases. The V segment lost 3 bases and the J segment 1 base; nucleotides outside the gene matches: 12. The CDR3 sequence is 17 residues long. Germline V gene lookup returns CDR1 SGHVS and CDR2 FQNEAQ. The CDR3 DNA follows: TGTGCCAGCAGCTTTCTCCCGAGGACAGGAGGTTCCTACGAGCAGTACTTC. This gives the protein CASSFLPRTGGSYEQYF.

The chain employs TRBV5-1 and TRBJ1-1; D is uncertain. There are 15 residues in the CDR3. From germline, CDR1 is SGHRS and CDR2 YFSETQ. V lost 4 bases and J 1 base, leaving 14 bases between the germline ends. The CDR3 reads CASSPTKAPNTEAFF. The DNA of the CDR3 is TGCGCCAGCAGCCCGACAAAGGCCCCGAACACTGAAGCTTTCTTT.

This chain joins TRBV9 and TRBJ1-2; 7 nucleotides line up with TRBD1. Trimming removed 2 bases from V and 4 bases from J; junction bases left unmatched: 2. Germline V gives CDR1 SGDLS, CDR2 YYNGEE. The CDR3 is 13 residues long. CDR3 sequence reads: CASSVGTAYGYTF. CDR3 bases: TGTGCCAGCAGCGTTGGGACAGCCTATGGCTACACCTTC.

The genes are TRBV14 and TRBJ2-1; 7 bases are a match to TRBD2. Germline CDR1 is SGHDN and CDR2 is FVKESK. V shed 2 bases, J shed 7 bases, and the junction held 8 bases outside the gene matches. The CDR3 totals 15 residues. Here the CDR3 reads CASSQWAGRVNEQFF. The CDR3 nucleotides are TGTGCCAGCAGCCAATGGGCGGGGAGGGTTAATGAGCAGTTCTTC.

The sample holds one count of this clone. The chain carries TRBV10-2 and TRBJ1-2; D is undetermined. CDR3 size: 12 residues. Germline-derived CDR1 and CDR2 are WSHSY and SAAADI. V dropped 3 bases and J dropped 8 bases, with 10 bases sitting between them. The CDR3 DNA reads TGCGCCAGCAGTGATCCCGGGGAGGGCTACACCTTC. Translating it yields CASSDPGEGYTF.